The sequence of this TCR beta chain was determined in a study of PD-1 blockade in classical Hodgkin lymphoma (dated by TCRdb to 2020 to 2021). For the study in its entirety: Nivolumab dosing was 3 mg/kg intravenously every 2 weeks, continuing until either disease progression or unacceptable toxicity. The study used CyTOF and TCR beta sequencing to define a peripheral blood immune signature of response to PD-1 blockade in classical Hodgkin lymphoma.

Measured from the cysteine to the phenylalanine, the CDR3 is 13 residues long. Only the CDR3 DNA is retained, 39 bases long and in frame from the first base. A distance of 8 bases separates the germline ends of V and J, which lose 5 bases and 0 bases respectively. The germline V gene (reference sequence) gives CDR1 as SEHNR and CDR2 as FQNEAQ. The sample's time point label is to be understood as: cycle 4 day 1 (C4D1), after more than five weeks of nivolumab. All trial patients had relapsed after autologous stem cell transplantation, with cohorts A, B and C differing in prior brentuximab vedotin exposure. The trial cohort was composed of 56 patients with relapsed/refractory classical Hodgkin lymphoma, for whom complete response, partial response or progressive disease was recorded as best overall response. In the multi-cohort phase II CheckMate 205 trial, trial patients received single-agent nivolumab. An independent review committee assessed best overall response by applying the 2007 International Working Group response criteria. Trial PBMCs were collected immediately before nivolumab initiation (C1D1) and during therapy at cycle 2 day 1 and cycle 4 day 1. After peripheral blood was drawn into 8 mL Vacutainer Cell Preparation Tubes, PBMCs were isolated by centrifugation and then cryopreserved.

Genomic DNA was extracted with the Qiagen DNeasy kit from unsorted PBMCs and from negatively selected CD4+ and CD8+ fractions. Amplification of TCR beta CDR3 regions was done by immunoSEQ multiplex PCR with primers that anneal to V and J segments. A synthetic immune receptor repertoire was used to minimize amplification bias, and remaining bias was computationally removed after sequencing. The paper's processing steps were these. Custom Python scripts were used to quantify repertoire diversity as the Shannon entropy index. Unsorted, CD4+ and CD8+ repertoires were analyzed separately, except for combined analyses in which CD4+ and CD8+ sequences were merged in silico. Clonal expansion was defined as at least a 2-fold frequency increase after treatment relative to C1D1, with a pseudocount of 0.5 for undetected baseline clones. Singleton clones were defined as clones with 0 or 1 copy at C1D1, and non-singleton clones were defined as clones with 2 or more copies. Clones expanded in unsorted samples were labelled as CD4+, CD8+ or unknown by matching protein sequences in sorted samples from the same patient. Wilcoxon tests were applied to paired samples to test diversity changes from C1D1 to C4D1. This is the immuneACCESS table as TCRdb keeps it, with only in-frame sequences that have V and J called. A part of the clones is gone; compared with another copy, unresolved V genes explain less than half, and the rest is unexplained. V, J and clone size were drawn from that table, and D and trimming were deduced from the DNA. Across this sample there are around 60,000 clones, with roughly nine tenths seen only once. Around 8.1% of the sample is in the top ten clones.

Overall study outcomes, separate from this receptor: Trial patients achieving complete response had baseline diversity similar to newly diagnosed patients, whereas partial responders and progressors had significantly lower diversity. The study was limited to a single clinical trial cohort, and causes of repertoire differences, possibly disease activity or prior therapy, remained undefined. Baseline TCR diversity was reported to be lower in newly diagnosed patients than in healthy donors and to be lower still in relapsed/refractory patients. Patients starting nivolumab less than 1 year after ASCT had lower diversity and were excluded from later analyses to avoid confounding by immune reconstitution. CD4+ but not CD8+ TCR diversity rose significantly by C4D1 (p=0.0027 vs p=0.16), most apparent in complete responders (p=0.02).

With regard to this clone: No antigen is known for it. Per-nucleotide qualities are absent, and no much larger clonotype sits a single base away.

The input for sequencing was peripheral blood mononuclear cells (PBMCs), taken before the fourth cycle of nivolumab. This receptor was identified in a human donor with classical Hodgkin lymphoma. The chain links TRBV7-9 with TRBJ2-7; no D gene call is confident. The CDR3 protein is CASSHESSYEQYF. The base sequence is TGTGCCAGCAGCCACGAGAGCTCCTACGAGCAGTACTTC. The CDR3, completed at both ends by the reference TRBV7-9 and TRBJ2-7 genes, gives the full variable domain DTGVSQNPRHKITKRGQNVTFRCDPISEHNRLYWYRQTLGQGPEFLTYFQNEAQLEKSRLLSDRFSAERPKGSFSTLEIQRTEQGDSAMYLCASSHESSYEQYFGPGTRLTVT.